The 32 T cell receptor beta chains given below trace back to one sample, sequenced in a study of OX40 agonist ivuxolimab in advanced cancers. Profiling relied on immunoSEQ multiplex PCR, and the TCRdb table lists in-frame clones only, not all of them. The profile shows around 34,000 clones, 80% to 85% of them singletons. Specimen: CD4+ or CD8+ T cells sorted from blood, collected in a trial of the OX40 agonist ivuxolimab. These receptors all stem from an adult with an advanced solid tumor such as melanoma, head and neck, liver or kidney cancer.

V is TRBV7-2 and J is TRBJ2-2, with D possibly being TRBD2 (5 bases). The CDR3 covers 16 residues. The germline V gene encodes CDR1 SGHTA and CDR2 FQGNSA. Trimming left V 0 bases short and J 0 bases short, with 8 bases between. CDR3 sequence (DNA): TGTGCCAGCAGCTTAGCCTCCGGGACGAACACCGGGGAGCTGTTTTTT. Translated, it gives CASSLASGTNTGELFF.

This chain links TRBV9 with TRBJ2-2, with TRBD2 identical over 8 bases. Losses at the gene ends were 0 bases for V and 2 bases for J; bases not matched to a gene: 3. The germline gives CDR1 SGDLS, CDR2 YYNGEE. The CDR3 sequence is 16 residues long. CDR3 protein: CASSVVAGGNTGELFF. The CDR3 DNA reads TGTGCCAGCAGCGTAGTTGCGGGAGGCAACACCGGGGAGCTGTTTTTT.

This clone was seen just once. The chain is built from TRBV19 and TRBJ1-5, with TRBD1 matching over 9 bases. Germline V gives CDR1 LNHDA, CDR2 SQIVND (reference sequence). V shed 5 bases, J shed 6 bases, and the junction held 2 bases outside the gene matches. This CDR3 is 13 amino acids long. CDR3 sequence (DNA): TGTGCCAGTAGTCAGACAGGGGGTCAGCCCCAGCATTTT. It specifies CASSQTGGQPQHF.

The chain is built from TRBV28 and TRBJ2-3; 12 nucleotides line up with TRBD2. The germline V gene encodes CDR1 MDHEN and CDR2 SYDVKM. V lost 3 bases to trimming and J lost 2 bases; unmatched junction nucleotides: 12. The CDR3 is 19 amino acids. CDR3 sequence: CASSLFAGGTSGHTDTQYF. CDR3 nucleotides: TGTGCCAGCAGTTTGTTCGCAGGGGGGACTAGCGGGCACACAGATACGCAGTATTTT.

The J gene is TRBJ1-6, the V gene TRBV28; TRBD1 aligns across 7 bases. Trimming at V came to 6 bases and at J to 6 bases, leaving 8 bases not matched to a gene. CDR1 is MDHEN, CDR2 SYDVKM, per germline. The CDR3 has 15 residues. The CDR3 DNA reads as TGTGCCAGCAGCCCCCTGGACAGGAGTAATTCACCCCTCCACTTT. Its protein product is CASSPLDRSNSPLHF.

By sample fraction, this clone is medium-sized. The rearrangement joins TRBV29-1 to TRBJ1-1; D call uncertain. From germline, CDR1 is SQVTM and CDR2 ANQGSEA. CDR3 size: 13 residues. V gave up 7 bases and J gave up 1 base, with 13 bases separating them. CDR3 amino acids: CSASEGTNTEAFF. DNA for the CDR3: TGCAGCGCCTCTGAGGGAACGAACACTGAAGCTTTCTTT.

The rearrangement links TRBV14 to TRBJ1-5, with 7 bases identical to TRBD1. CDR1 SGHDN and CDR2 FVKESK come from the germline V gene. The CDR3 is made up of 17 amino acids. V lost 0 bases, J lost 3 bases, and 8 bases stayed unmatched. The CDR3 DNA is TGTGCCAGCAGCCAAGATTGGCCAGGGGGTAACAATCAGCCCCAGCATTTT. Translating it yields CASSQDWPGGNNQPQHF.

The table lists this clone with a few counts. Written as DNA, the CDR3 is TGTGCCAGCAGTGAAGAAAGGATGAACACTGAAGCTTTCTTT. Protein product: CASSEERMNTEAFF. V and J are TRBV6-5 and TRBJ1-1; no firm D call. V dropped 5 bases and J dropped 0 bases, with 10 bases sitting between them. There are 14 residues in the CDR3. CDR1 is MNHEY and CDR2 is SVGAGI in the germline V gene.

This chain connects TRBV5-1 to TRBJ2-1; 7 bases fit TRBD1. CDR1 is SGHRS, CDR2 YFSETQ, per germline. The CDR3 has 16 amino acids. V dropped 4 bases and J dropped 5; count of bases not matched to a gene: 12. The CDR3 DNA is TGCGCCAGCAGCCCTGTTGTGGGACAGACAAACAATGAGCAGTTCTTC. Translating it yields CASSPVVGQTNNEQFF.

This chain uses TRBV6-5 with TRBJ1-2; D is possibly TRBD1 (5 bases). This CDR3 is 15 amino acids long. The germline V gene has CDR1 MNHEY and CDR2 SVGAGI. Trimming shortened V by 6 bases and J by 4 bases, and 18 bases separated the two germline ends. CDR3 DNA sequence: TGTGCCAGCAGCCCTCCGATGGGAGGGACCTATGGCTACACCTTC. This sequence encodes CASSPPMGGTYGYTF.

The chain uses TRBV5-4 and TRBJ2-1; D may be TRBD1 or TRBD2 (5 bases each). Germline V gene data show CDR1 as SGHNT and CDR2 as YYREEE (reference sequence). The CDR3 is made up of 15 amino acids. V was trimmed by 0 bases and J by 4 bases, leaving 11 bases between them. This CDR3 is CASSLGRDGYNEQFF. DNA of the CDR3: TGTGCCAGCAGCTTGGGAAGGGACGGGTACAATGAGCAGTTCTTC.

CDR3 region: CASSIGQNNEQFF. Written as DNA, the CDR3 is TGTGCCAGTAGTATAGGTCAGAACAATGAGCAGTTCTTC. This chain connects TRBV19 to TRBJ2-1; no definite D call. Trimming shortened V by 1 base and J by 5 bases, and 6 bases separated the two germline ends. CDR3 length equals 13 residues. Germline V gene data show CDR1 as LNHDA and CDR2 as SQIVND (reference sequence).

This chain uses TRBV18 with TRBJ2-7; D remains unclear. Trimming shortened V by 9 bases and J by 5 bases, and 11 bases separated the two germline ends. CDR1 and CDR2 (germline): KGHSH, LQKENI. The CDR3 has 11 residues. CDR3 in amino acids: CASGYSNEQYF. The CDR3 region has the DNA TGTGCCAGTGGGTATTCGAACGAGCAGTACTTC.

The CDR3 nucleotides are TGTGCCACACAAAACGACGAAGAGACCCAGTACTTC. This translates into CATQNDEETQYF. This rearrangement joins TRBV2 to TRBJ2-5; D is ambiguous. The CDR3 is 12 residues long. Trimming left V 10 bases short and J 3 bases short, with 12 bases between. The germline V gene encodes CDR1 SNHLY and CDR2 FYNNEI.

The V gene is TRBV6-9, the J gene TRBJ1-2; the D is unclear. In germline, CDR1 is MNHGY, CDR2 SVAAGI. The CDR3 sequence is 12 residues long. Trimming pared 6 bases from V and 5 bases from J, leaving 10 bases between. CDR3 bases: TGTGCCAGCAGCGGGTCGGGGTATGGCTACACCTTC. Its translation is CASSGSGYGYTF.

CDR3 coding DNA: TGTGCCAGCAGCTTAGAGCGGGGGGGAGACGGCTACACCTTC. Encoded protein: CASSLERGGDGYTF. The J gene is TRBJ1-2, the V gene TRBV11-2, with D possibly being TRBD1 (5 bases). V lost 0 bases to trimming and J lost 8 bases, with 13 bases between them. The length of the CDR3 is 14 residues. The germline V gene encodes CDR1 SGHAT and CDR2 FQNNGV.

This chain joins TRBV7-9 and TRBJ1-2, with 10 positions matching TRBD1. V was clipped by 5 bases and J by 7 bases; unmatched bases: 7. The germline gives CDR1 SEHNR, CDR2 FQNEAQ (reference sequence). This CDR3 comprises 14 residues. The CDR3 region is CASSRDRGRGGYTF. The DNA for the CDR3 is TGTGCCAGCAGCCGCGACAGGGGGCGAGGTGGCTACACCTTC.

This sequence joins TRBV28 and TRBJ2-1; D ambiguous. Per germline, CDR1 MDHEN and CDR2 SYDVKM. The V and J ends lost 5 bases and 4 bases respectively, with 9 bases between them. This CDR3 is 13 amino acids long. The DNA of the CDR3 is TGTGCCAGCAGTACGGCCTTTTACAATGAGCAGTTCTTC. This sequence encodes CASSTAFYNEQFF. Full variable domain (outside the CDR3, taken from reference TRBV28 and TRBJ2-1): DVKVTQSSRYLVKRTGEKVFLECVQDMDHENMFWYRQDPGLGLRLIYFSYDVKMKEKGDIPEGYSVSREKKERFSLILESASTNQTSMYLCASSTAFYNEQFFGPGTRLTVL.

The chain links TRBV6-5 to TRBJ1-5; the D is unclear. This CDR3 contains 14 residues. The V end lost 6 bases, the J end lost 4 bases, and 13 bases lay between the germline ends. Germline-derived CDR1 and CDR2 are MNHEY and SVGAGI. DNA for the CDR3: TGTGCCAGCAGCCCCGGTTATGCGAATCAGCCCCAGCATTTT. It codes for CASSPGYANQPQHF.

The CDR3 loop is CAISESPDTDTQYF. DNA for the CDR3: TGTGCCATCAGTGAGTCGCCAGACACAGATACGCAGTATTTT. The genes are TRBV10-3 and TRBJ2-3, with D unclear. The CDR3 has 14 residues. CDR1 and CDR2 (germline): ENHRY, SYGVKD. Trimming pared 0 bases from V and 2 bases from J, leaving 6 bases between.

The rearrangement uses TRBV7-3 and TRBJ1-1, with D possibly TRBD1 on 5 matching bases. Germline loops: CDR1 SGHTA, CDR2 FQGTGA. There are 15 residues in the CDR3. Deletions cut 4 bases from V and 3 bases from J, with 15 bases between. CDR3 coding DNA: TGTGCCAGCAGCTCCCTGACAGTTTCCTACACTGAAGCTTTCTTT. Residues: CASSSLTVSYTEAFF.

The chain employs TRBV7-9 and TRBJ2-5, with D perhaps matching TRBD2 (5 bases). V was clipped by 5 bases and J by 7 bases, with 14 bases between them. The CDR3 is 13 amino acids. Germline-derived CDR1 and CDR2 are SEHNR and FQNEAQ (reference sequence). The DNA of the CDR3 is TGTGCCAGCAGCCCCGACTACCTGGGGACCCAGTACTTC. This encodes CASSPDYLGTQYF.

This chain uses TRBV5-5 with TRBJ1-5, with 8 bases aligning to TRBD1. Germline V gene lookup returns CDR1 SGHKS and CDR2 YYEKEE (reference sequence). CDR3 length equals 15 residues. With V trimmed by 0 bases and J by 6 bases, 5 bases remained unmatched. CDR3 nucleotides: TGTGCCAGCAGCTTGGAGGACAGGGTGGGTCAGCCCCAGCATTTT. Its translation: CASSLEDRVGQPQHF.

V is TRBV27 and J is TRBJ2-7; a weak D match, TRBD1 (6 bases). Germline CDR1 reads MNHEY; CDR2 reads SMNVEV (reference sequence). V lost 2 bases, J lost 5 bases, and 10 bases lay in between. The CDR3 loop spans 13 amino acids. The chain's CDR3 is CASSLQGRNEQYF. Written as DNA, the CDR3 is TGTGCCAGCAGTTTACAGGGGAGAAACGAGCAGTACTTC.

V and J are TRBV11-2 and TRBJ2-7, with 10 nucleotides matching TRBD2. The trim removed 1 base at V and 2 bases at J, leaving 5 bases unmatched. Germline-derived CDR1 and CDR2 are SGHAT and FQNNGV. This CDR3 is 16 amino acids long. DNA for the CDR3: TGTGCCAGCAGCTTAGGGACTAGCGGACCTGCCTACGAGCAGTACTTC. This codes for CASSLGTSGPAYEQYF.

This chain connects TRBV9 to TRBJ2-7; D may be TRBD1 (6 bases). CDR1 and CDR2 (germline): SGDLS, YYNGEE. V shed 4 bases and J shed 0 bases, with 14 bases lying between them. The CDR3 runs 15 residues. Written as DNA, the CDR3 is TGTGCCAGCAGCCCGCGACAGGTTAGCTCCTACGAGCAGTACTTC. This translates into CASSPRQVSSYEQYF.

This clone showed up just a few times. In DNA form, the CDR3 reads TGTGCCAGCAGTTACTCGAAAAAACAGGGAGAGACCCAGTACTTC. Translation: CASSYSKKQGETQYF. The chain has TRBV6-6 and TRBJ2-5; TRBD1 might be the D (6 bases). Germline V gene lookup returns CDR1 MNHNY and CDR2 SVGAGI (reference sequence). V lost 0 bases, J lost 4 bases, and 12 bases lay in between. The CDR3 length is 15 residues.

This clone was detected a few times. The V and J genes are TRBV9 and TRBJ1-4; no firm D call. The germline V gene has CDR1 SGDLS and CDR2 YYNGEE. CDR3 length: 14 amino acids. With 0 bases removed from V and 0 bases from J, the gap between germline ends came to 3 bases. The CDR3 protein is CASSVGPTNEKLFF. In DNA form, the CDR3 reads TGTGCCAGCAGCGTAGGCCCAACTAATGAAAAACTGTTTTTT.

The gene calls are TRBV5-1 and TRBJ2-5; 7 bases align to TRBD1. V shed 1 base, J shed 3 bases, and the junction held 6 bases outside the gene matches. The germline gives CDR1 SGHRS, CDR2 YFSETQ. CDR3 length: 15 amino acids. The CDR3 DNA reads TGCGCCAGCAGCTTGCTGGGACAGTTAGAAGAGACCCAGTACTTC. Protein: CASSLLGQLEETQYF.

The J gene is TRBJ2-7, the V gene TRBV7-8; D unclear. The germline V gene encodes CDR1 SGHVS and CDR2 FQNEAQ. This CDR3 contains 12 residues. Deletions cut 5 bases from V and 9 bases from J, with 14 bases between. CDR3 region: CASSAGLLGQYF. CDR3 sequence (DNA): TGTGCCAGCAGCGCCGGATTATTAGGGCAGTACTTC.

CDR3 nucleotide sequence: TGCGCCAGCAGTGTCGAAAGGGGCAGGACTAACTATGGCTACACCTTC. Protein product: CASSVERGRTNYGYTF. The chain joins TRBV10-2 to TRBJ1-2; a possible D gene is TRBD1 (5 bases). Looked up from germline, CDR1 is WSHSY and CDR2 is SAAADI. Between the trimmed V and J ends, which lost 4 bases and 0 bases, there was a span of 15 bases. This CDR3 is 16 amino acids long.

The V and J genes are TRBV9 and TRBJ1-6; TRBD1 matches at 8 bases. CDR1 is SGDLS, CDR2 YYNGEE, per germline. V lost 4 bases and J lost 7; bases outside the gene matches: 7. The CDR3 spans 15 residues. The CDR3 region has the DNA TGTGCCAGCAGCCCAGGACAGGGTGGGAATTCACCCCTCCACTTT. Translated, it gives CASSPGQGGNSPLHF.